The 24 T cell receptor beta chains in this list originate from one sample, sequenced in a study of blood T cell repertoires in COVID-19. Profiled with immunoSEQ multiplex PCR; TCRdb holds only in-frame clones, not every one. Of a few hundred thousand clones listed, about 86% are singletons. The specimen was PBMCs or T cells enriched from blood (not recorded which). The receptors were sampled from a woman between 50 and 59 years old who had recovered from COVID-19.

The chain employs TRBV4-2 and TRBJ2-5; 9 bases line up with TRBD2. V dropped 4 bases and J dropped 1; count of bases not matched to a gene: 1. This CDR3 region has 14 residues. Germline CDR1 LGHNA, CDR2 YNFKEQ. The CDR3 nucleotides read TGTGCCAGCAGCCGTAGCGGGGGCCAAGAGACCCAGTACTTC. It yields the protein CASSRSGGQETQYF.

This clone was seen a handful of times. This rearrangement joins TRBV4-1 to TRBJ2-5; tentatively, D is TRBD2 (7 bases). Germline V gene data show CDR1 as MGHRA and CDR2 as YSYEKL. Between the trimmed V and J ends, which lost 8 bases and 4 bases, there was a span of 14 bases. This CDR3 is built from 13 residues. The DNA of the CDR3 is TGCGCCAGCGGCGGGGGCGCGGGAGAGACCCAGTACTTC. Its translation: CASGGGAGETQYF.

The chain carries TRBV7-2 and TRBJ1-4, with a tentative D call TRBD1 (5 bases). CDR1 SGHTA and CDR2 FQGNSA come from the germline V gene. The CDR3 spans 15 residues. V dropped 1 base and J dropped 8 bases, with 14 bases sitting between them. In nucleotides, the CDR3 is TGTGCCAGCAGCTTAGTTAGGGTGGAGGGGGAAAAACTGTTTTTT. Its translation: CASSLVRVEGEKLFF.

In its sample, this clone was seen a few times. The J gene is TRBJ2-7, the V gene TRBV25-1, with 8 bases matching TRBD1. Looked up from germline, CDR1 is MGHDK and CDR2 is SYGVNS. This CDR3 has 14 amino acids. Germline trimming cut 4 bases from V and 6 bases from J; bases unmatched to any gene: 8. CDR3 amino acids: CASSARTGRREQYF. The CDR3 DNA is TGTGCCAGCAGTGCCCGGACAGGGAGACGCGAGCAGTACTTC.

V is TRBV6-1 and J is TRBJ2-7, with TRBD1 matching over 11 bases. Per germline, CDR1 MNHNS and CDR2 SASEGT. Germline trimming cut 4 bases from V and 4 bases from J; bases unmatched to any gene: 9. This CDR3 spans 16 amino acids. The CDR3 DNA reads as TGTGCCAGCAGTGCCTTGGACAGGGGGCGGAGATACGAGCAGTACTTC. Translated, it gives CASSALDRGRRYEQYF.

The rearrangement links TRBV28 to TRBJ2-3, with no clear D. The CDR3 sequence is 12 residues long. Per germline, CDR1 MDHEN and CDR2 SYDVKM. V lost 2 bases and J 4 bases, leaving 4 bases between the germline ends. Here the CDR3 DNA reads TGTGCCAGCAGTTTACAGGCAGATACGCAGTATTTT. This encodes CASSLQADTQYF.

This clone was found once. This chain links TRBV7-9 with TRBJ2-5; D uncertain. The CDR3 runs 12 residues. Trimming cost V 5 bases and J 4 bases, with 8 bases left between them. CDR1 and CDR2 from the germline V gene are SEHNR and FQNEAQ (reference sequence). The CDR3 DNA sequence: TGTGCCAGCAGCGCTAGAGGAGAGACCCAGTACTTC. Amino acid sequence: CASSARGETQYF.

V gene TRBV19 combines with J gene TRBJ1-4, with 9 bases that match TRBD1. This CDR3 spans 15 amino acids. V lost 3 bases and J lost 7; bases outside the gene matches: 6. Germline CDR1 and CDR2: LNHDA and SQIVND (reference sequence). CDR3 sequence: CASSIMGTGIEKLFF. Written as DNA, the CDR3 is TGTGCCAGTAGTATCATGGGGACAGGGATTGAAAAACTGTTTTTT.

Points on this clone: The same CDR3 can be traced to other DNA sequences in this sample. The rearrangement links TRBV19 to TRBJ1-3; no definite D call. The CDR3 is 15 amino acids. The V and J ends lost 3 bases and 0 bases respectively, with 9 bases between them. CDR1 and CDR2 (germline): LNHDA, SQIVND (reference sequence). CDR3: CASSISTGSGNTIYF. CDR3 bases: TGTGCCAGTAGTATTTCTACCGGCTCTGGAAACACCATATATTTT. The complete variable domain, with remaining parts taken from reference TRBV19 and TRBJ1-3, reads DGGITQSPKYLFRKEGQNVTLSCEQNLNHDAMYWYRQDPGQGLRLIYYSQIVNDFQKGDIAEGYSVSREKKESFPLTVTSAQKNPTAFYLCASSISTGSGNTIYFGEGSWLTVV.

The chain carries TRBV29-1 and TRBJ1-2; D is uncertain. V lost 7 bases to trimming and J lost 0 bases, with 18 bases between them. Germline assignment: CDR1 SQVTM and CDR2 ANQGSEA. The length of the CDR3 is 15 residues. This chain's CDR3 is CSALLWANPNYGYTF. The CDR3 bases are TGCAGCGCCTTACTGTGGGCTAATCCTAACTATGGCTACACCTTC.

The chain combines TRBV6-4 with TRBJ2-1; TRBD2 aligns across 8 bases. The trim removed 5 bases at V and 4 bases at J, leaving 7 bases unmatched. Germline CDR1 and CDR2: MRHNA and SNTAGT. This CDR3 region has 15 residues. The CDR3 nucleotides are TGTGCCAGCAGTACAGCGGGGGCCGCATACAATGAGCAGTTCTTC. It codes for CASSTAGAAYNEQFF.

The CDR3 loop reads CATSRDQYEQYF. CDR3 DNA sequence: TGTGCCACCAGCAGAGATCAGTACGAGCAGTACTTC. The chain has TRBV15 and TRBJ2-7; D remains ambiguous. V was clipped by 0 bases and J by 4 bases, with 4 bases between them. Germline V gene data show CDR1 as LNHNV and CDR2 as YYDKDF (reference sequence). This CDR3 contains 12 residues.

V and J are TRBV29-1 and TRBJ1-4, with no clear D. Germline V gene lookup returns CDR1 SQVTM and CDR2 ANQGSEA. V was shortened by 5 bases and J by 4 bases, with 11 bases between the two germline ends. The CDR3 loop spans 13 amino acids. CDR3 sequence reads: CSVSQRGNEKLFF. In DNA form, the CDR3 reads TGCAGCGTTAGTCAACGCGGTAATGAAAAACTGTTTTTT. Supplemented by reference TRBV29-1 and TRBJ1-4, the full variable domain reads SAVISQKPSRDICQRGTSLTIQCQVDSQVTMMFWYRQQPGQSLTLIATANQGSEATYESGFVIDKFPISRPNLTFSTLTVSNMSPEDSSIYLCSVSQRGNEKLFFGSGTQLSVL.

CDR3 bases: TGTGCCAGCAGCCCTTATCAGCGGGGGGGCCGTACGCAGTATTTT. Residues: CASSPYQRGGRTQYF. This chain links TRBV7-3 with TRBJ2-3, with TRBD2 matching 10 bases. Germline V gene data show CDR1 as SGHTA and CDR2 as FQGTGA. The CDR3 is 15 amino acids. V was pared by 5 bases and J by 8 bases, with 10 bases of the junction left unmatched. The full variable domain, with the rest looked up from reference TRBV7-3 and TRBJ2-3, is GAGVSQTPSNKVTEKGKYVELRCDPISGHTALYWYRQSLGQGPEFLIYFQGTGAADDSGLPNDRFFAVRPEGSVSTLKIQRTERGDSAVYLCASSPYQRGGRTQYFGPGTRLTVL.

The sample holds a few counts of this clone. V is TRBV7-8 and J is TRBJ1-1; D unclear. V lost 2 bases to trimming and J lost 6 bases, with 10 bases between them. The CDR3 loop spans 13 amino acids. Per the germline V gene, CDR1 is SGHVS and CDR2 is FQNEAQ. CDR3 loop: CASSLNILSEAFF. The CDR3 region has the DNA TGTGCCAGCAGCTTAAACATATTATCTGAAGCTTTCTTT.

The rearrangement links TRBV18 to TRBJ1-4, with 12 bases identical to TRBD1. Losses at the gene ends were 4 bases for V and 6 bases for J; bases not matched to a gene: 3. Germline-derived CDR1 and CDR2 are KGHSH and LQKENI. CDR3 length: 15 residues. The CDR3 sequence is CASSRDRGPDEKLFF. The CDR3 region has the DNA TGTGCCAGCTCACGGGACAGGGGGCCGGATGAAAAACTGTTTTTT.

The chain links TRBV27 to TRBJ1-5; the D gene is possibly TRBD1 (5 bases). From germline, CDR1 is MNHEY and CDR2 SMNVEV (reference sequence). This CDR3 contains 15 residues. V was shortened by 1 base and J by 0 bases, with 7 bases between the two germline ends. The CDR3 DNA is TGTGCCAGCAGTTTATACAGGTTTAGCAATCAGCCCCAGCATTTT. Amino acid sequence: CASSLYRFSNQPQHF.

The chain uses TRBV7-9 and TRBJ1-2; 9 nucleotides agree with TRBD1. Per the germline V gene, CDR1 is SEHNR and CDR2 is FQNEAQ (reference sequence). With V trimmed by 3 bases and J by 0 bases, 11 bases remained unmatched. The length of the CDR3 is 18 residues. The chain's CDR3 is CASSLFRDRDLSNYGYTF. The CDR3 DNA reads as TGTGCCAGCAGCTTGTTCAGGGACAGGGACCTCTCTAACTATGGCTACACCTTC.

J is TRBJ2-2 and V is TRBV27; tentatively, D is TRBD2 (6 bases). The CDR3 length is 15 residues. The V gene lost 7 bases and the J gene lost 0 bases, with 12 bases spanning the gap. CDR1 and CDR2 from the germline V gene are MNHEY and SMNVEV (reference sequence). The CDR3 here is CASKGTSANTGELFF. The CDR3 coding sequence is TGTGCCAGCAAGGGGACTTCGGCGAACACCGGGGAGCTGTTTTTT.

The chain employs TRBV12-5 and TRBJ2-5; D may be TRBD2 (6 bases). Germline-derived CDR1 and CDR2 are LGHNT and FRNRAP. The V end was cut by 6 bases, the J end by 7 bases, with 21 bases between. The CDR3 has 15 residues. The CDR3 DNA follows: TGTGCTAGTGGGCCCCCCGGGAGCCGAAGGCTGACCCAGTACTTC. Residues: CASGPPGSRRLTQYF.

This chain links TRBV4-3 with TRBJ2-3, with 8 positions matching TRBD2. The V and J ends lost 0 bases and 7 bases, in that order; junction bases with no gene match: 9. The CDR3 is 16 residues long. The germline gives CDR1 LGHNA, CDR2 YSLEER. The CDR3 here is CASSQEMGGGPNTQYF. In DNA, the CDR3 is TGCGCCAGCAGCCAAGAGATGGGCGGGGGGCCGAATACGCAGTATTTT.

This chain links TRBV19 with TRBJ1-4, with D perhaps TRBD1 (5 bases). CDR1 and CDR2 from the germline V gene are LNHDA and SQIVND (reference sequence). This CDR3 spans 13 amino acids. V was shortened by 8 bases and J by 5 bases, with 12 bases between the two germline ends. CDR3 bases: TGTGCCAGTTATGACAGTAGGAATGAAAAACTGTTTTTT. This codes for CASYDSRNEKLFF.

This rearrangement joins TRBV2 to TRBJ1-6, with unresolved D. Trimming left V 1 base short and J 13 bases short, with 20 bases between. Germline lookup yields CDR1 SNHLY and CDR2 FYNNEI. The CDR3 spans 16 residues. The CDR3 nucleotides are TGTGCCAGCAGTGAAGTAGCCGTGATCGGAATTTCGCCCCTCCACTTT. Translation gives CASSEVAVIGISPLHF.

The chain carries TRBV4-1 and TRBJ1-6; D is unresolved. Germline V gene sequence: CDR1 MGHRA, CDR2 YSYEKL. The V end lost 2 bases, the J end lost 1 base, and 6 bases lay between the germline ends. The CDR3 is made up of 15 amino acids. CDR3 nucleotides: TGCGCCAGCAGCCAACAGGAATCCTATAATTCACCCCTCCACTTT. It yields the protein CASSQQESYNSPLHF.